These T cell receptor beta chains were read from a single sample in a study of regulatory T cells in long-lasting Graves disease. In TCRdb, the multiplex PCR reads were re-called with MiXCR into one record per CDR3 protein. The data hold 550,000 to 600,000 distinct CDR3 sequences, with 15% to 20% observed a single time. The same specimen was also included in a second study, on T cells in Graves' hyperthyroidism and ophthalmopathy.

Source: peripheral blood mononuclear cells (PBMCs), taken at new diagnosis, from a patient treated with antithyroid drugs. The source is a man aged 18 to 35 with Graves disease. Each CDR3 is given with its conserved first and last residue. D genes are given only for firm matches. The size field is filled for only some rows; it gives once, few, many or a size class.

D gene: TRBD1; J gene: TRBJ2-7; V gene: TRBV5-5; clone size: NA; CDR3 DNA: TGTGCCAGCAGCTTCCACTCGACAGGGGGCGGTTACGAGCAGTACTTC; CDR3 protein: CASSFHSTGGGYEQYF
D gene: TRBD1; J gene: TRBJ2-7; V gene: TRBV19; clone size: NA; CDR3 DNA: TGTGCCAGTACGGCCGGGACAGAAGTCTACGAGCAGTACTTC; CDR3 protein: CASTAGTEVYEQYF
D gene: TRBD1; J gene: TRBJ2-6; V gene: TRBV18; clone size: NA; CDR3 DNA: TGTGCCAGCTCACCACCTTGGACAGGAAACTCTGGGGCCAACGTCCTGACTTTC; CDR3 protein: CASSPPWTGNSGANVLTF
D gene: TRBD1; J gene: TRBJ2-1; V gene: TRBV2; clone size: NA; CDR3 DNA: TGTGCCAGCAGTACCGGGACAGGGGGCCACAATGAGCAGTTCTTC; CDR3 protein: CASSTGTGGHNEQFF
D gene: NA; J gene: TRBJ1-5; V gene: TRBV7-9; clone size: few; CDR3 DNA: TGTGCCAGCAGCTTAGGGACAATCCGAGGCCTCAATAGCAATCAGCCCCAGCATTTT; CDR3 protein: CASSLGTIRGLNSNQPQHF
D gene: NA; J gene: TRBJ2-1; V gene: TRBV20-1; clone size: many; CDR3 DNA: TGCAGTGCTAGAGTCGGGTATGGCAATGAGCAGTTCTTC; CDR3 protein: CSARVGYGNEQFF
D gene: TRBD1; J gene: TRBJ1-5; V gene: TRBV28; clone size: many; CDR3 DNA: TGTGCCAGCAGTCCCATTCGCAGGGGGCCGGAGCAGCCCCAGCATTTT; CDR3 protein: CASSPIRRGPEQPQHF
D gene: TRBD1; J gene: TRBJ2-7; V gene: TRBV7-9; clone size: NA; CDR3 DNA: TGTGCCAGCAGCTTCGCGCGGACAGGGGGCAGATACGAGCAGTACTTC; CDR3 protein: CASSFARTGGRYEQYF
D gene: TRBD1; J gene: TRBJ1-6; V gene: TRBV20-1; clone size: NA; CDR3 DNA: TGCAGTGCTAGACAGGGGGCAGCGTCACCCCTCCACTTT; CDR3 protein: CSARQGAASPLHF
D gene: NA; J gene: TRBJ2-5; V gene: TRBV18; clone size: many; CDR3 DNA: TGTGCCAGCACGGCCGGCGGCCGAGAGACCCAGTACTTC; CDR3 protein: CASTAGGRETQYF
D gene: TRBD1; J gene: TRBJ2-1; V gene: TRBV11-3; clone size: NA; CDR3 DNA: TGTGCCAGCAGCTTAAGGGACAGTGCCTACAATGAGCAGTTCTTC; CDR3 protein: CASSLRDSAYNEQFF
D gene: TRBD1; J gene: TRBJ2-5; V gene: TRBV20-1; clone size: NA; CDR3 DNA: TGCAGTGCTAGAGAAGGGACAGGGTACCAAGAGACCCAGTACTTC; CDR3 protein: CSAREGTGYQETQYF
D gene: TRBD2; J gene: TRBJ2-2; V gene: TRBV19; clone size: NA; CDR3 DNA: TGTGCCAGTAGCCGCTATGGGGGAGGGGAGGATACCGGGGAGCTGTTTTTT; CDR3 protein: CASSRYGGGEDTGELFF
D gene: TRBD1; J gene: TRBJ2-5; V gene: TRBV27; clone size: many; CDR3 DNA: TGTGCCAGCAGTTCCCCCCTACAGGGGGCGAGAAGAGAGACCCAGTACTTC; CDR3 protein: CASSSPLQGARRETQYF
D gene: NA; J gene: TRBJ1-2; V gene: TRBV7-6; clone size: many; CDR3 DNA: TGTGCCAGCAGCCCAGGGCGACTCTATGGCTACACCTTC; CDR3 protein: CASSPGRLYGYTF
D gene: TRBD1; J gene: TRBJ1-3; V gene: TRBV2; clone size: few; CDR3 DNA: TGTGCCAGCAGTTCGGTGACAGGGGCTGGAAACACCATATATTTT; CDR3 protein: CASSSVTGAGNTIYF
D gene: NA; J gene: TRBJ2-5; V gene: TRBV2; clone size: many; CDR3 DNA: TGTGCCAGCGCCGTGGCTGTCCAAGAGACCCAGTACTTC; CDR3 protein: CASAVAVQETQYF
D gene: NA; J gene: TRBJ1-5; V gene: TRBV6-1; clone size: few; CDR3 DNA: TGTGCCAGCCAACAGCGATCCACCCCTGGGAGCAATCAGCCCCAGCATTTT; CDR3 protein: CASQQRSTPGSNQPQHF
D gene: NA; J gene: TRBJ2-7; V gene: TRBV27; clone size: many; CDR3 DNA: TGTGCCAGCAGTTTTGCTCCCCCCCGGCAGGGAGCCTACGAGCAGTACTTC; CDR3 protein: CASSFAPPRQGAYEQYF
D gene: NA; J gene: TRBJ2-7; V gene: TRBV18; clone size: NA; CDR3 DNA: TGTGCCAGCTCAGCGTACACTAGTAGCGACGAGCAGTACTTC; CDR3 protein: CASSAYTSSDEQYF
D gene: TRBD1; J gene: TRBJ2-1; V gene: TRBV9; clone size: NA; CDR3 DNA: TGTGCCAGCAGCGTATCAGGGACAGGGGCGTTTGAGACCCAGTTCTTC; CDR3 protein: CASSVSGTGAFETQFF
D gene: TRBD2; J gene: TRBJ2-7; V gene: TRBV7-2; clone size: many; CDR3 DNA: TGTGCCAGCAGCCCTCGACTAGCGGGAGGGTCCTACGAGCAGTACTTC; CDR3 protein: CASSPRLAGGSYEQYF
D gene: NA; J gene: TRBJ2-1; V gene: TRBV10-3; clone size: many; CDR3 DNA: TGTGCCATCCAAGCAGGGGTCAACAATGAGCAGTTCTTC; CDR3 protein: CAIQAGVNNEQFF
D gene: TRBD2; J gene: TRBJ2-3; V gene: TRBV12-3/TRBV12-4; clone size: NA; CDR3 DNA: TGTGCCAGCACTAATAGCGGGAGGGGAGATACGCAGTATTTT; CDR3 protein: CASTNSGRGDTQYF
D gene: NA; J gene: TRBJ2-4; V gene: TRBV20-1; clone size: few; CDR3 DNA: TGCAGTGCTAGTTTGCAATTAGCCAAAAACATTCAGTACTTC; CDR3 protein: CSASLQLAKNIQYF
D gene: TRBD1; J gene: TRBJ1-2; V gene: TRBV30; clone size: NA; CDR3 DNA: TGTGCCTGGAGCGATCTTACCGGGACAGGCACTTACGGCTACACCTTC; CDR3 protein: CAWSDLTGTGTYGYTF
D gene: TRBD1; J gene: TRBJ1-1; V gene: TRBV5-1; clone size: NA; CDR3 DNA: TGCGCCAGCAGCCGGACAGGGTCGGGGAACACTGAAGCTTTCTTT; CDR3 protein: CASSRTGSGNTEAFF
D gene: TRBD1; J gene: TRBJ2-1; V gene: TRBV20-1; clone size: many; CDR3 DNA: TGCAGTGCTGGCCGCATGGACAGGGGTTTTAATGAGCAGTTCTTC; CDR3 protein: CSAGRMDRGFNEQFF
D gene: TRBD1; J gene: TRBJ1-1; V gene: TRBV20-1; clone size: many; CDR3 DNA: TGCAGTGCTAGGGGGACAGGGGCCGCGAACACTGAAGCTTTCTTT; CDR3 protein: CSARGTGAANTEAFF
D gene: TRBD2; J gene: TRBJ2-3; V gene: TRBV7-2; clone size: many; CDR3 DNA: TGTGCCAGCAGCGCCAGCGGGATCCTTACAGATACGCAGTATTTT; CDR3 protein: CASSASGILTDTQYF
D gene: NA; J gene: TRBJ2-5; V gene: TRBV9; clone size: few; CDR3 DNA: TGTGCCAGCAGCGTGGCAAGTGGAGGGGAGACCCAGTACTTC; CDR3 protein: CASSVASGGETQYF
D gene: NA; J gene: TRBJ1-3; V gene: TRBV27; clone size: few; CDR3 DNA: TGTGCCAGTTCAACCCAACCAGGGTTTGGAAACACCATATATTTT; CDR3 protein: CASSTQPGFGNTIYF
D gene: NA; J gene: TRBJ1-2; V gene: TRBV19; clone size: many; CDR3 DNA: TGTGCCAGTAGTCCCGGACGGGGTGATCCTGATGGCTACACCTTC; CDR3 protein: CASSPGRGDPDGYTF
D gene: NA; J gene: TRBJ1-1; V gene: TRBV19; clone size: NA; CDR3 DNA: TGTGCCAGTAGTCTGGGGGGTTGGACTGAAGCTTTCTTT; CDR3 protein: CASSLGGWTEAFF
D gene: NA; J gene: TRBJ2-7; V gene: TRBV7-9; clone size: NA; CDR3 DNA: TGTGCCAGCAGCCCCCGGACGGAGGGGGGCGAGCAGTACTTC; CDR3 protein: CASSPRTEGGEQYF
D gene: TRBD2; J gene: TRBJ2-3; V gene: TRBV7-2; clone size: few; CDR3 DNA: TGTGCCAGCAGCACCGGACTAGCGGGAATGAGCACAGATACGCAGTATTTT; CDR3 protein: CASSTGLAGMSTDTQYF
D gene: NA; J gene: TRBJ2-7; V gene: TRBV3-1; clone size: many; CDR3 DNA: TGTGCCAGCAGCCAAGACTGGTCAGGACCCTACGAGCAGTACTTC; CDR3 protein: CASSQDWSGPYEQYF
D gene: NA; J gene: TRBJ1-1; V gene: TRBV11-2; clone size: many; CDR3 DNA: TGTGCCAGCAGCATATCAGGGGTTTTGAACACTGAAGCTTTCTTT; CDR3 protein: CASSISGVLNTEAFF
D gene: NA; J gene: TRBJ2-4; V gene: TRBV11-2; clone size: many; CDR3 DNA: TGTGCCAGCAGCTTAGTAGACTCAGAAAACATTCAGTACTTC; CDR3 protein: CASSLVDSENIQYF
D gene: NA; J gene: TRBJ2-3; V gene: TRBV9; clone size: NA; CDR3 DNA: TGTGCCAGCAGCGCGAGTGAGGGAGTAACGCAGTATTTT; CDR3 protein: CASSASEGVTQYF
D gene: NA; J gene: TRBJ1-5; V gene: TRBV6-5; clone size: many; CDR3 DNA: TGTGCCAGCAGTTCGCAGGTCCATCAGCCCCAGCATTTT; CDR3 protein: CASSSQVHQPQHF
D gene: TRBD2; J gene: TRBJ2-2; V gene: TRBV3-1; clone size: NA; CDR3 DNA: TGTGCCAGCAGCCAAGTATTTTCTAGCGGGAGGGGCACCGGGGAGCTGTTTTTT; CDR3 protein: CASSQVFSSGRGTGELFF
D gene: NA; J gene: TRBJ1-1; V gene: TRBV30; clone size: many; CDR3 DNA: TGTGCCTGGAGTGTCGGAGGGGGGCCGGGGACTGAAGCTTTCTTT; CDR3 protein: CAWSVGGGPGTEAFF
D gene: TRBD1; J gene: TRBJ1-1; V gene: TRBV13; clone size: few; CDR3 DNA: TGTGCCAGCAGCGGACAGGGGAGGAGTGAAGCTTTCTTT; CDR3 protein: CASSGQGRSEAFF
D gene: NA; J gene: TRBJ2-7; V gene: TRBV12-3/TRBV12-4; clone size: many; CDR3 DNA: TGTGCCAGCAGTTCCCTGACCCAGCAGTACTTC; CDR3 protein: CASSSLTQQYF
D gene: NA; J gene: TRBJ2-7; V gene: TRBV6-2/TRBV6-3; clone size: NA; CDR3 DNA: TGTGCCAGCAACCCCGAGGGGCCCTCCTACGAGCAGTACTTC; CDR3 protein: CASNPEGPSYEQYF